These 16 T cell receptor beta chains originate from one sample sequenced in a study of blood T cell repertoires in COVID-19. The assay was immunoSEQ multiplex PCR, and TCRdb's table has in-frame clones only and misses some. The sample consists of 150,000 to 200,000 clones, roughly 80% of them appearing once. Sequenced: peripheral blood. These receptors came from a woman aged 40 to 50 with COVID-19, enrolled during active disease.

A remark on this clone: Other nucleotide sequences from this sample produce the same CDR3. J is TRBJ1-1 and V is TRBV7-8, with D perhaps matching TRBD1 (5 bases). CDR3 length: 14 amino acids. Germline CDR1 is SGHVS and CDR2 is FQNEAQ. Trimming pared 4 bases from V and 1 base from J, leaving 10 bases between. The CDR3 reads CASSSTGGNTEAFF. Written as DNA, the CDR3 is TGTGCCAGCAGCTCGACGGGGGGGAACACTGAAGCTTTCTTT.

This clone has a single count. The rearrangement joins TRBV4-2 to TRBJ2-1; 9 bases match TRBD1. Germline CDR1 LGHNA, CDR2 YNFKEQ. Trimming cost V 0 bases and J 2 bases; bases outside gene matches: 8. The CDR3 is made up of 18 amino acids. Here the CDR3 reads CASSQDKGTGRPYNEQFF. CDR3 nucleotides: TGTGCCAGCAGCCAAGATAAGGGGACAGGGCGTCCCTACAATGAGCAGTTCTTC.

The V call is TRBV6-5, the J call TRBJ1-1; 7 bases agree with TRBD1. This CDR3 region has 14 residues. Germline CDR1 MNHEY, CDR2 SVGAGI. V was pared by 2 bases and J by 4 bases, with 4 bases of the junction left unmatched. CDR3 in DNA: TGTGCCAGCAGTTACAGGGGGCAGGGCACTGAAGCTTTCTTT. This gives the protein CASSYRGQGTEAFF.

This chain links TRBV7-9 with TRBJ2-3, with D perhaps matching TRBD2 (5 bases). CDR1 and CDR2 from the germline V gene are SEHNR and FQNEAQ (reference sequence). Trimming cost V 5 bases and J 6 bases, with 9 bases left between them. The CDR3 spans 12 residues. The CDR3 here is CASSQPGDTQYF. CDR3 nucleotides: TGTGCCAGCAGCCAACCGGGGGATACGCAGTATTTT.

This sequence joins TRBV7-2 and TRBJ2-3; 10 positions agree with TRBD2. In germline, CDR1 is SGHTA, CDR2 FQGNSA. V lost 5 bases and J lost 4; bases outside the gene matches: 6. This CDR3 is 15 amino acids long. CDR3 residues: CASSILAGASDTQYF. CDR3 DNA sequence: TGTGCCAGCAGCATTCTAGCGGGAGCGTCAGATACGCAGTATTTT.

The CDR3, as DNA: TGTGCCAGCACCTATGTACAGGGGATAAAGTGGACAGATACGCAGTATTTT. This gives the protein CASTYVQGIKWTDTQYF. This chain uses TRBV28 with TRBJ2-3; TRBD1 aligns across 7 bases. After removal of 7 bases from V and 3 bases from J, the junction contained 16 bases not matched to a gene. Germline V gives CDR1 MDHEN, CDR2 SYDVKM. The CDR3 is made up of 17 amino acids.

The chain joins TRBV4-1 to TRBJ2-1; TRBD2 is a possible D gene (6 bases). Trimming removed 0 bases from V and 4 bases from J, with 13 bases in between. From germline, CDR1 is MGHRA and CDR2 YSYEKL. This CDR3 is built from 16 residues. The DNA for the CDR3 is TGCGCCAGCAGCCAAGATCCGGCTAGCGAATACAATGAGCAGTTCTTC. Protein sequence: CASSQDPASEYNEQFF.

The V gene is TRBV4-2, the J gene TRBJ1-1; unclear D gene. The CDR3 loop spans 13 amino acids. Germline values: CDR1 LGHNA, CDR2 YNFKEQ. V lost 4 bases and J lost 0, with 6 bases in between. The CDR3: CASSPTLNTEAFF. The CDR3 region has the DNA TGTGCCAGCAGCCCCACATTGAACACTGAAGCTTTCTTT.

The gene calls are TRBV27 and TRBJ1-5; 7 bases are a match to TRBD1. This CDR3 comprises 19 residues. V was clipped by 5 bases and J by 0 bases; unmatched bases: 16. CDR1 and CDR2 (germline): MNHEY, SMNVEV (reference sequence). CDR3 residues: CASSPKSTGIGYSNQPQHF. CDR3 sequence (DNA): TGTGCCAGCAGTCCAAAATCGACAGGGATCGGATATAGCAATCAGCCCCAGCATTTT.

In DNA form, the CDR3 reads TGTGCCAGTTCTCCAGGCACTGAAGCTTTCTTT. This encodes CASSPGTEAFF. This sequence joins TRBV19 and TRBJ1-1; D uncertain. Trimming pared 8 bases from V and 4 bases from J, leaving 8 bases between. The CDR3 length is 11 residues. Germline V CDR1 and CDR2: LNHDA, SQIVND (reference sequence).

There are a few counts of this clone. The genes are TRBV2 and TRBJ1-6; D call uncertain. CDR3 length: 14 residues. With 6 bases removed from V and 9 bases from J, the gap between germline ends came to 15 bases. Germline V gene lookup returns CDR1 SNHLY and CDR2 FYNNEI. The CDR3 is CASRDTARGSPLHF. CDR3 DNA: TGTGCCAGCAGAGATACCGCCAGAGGTTCACCCCTCCACTTT.

The CDR3 is CASSGTGGTDTQYF. The CDR3 DNA is TGTGCCAGCAGTGGGACAGGGGGCACAGATACGCAGTATTTT. The V call is TRBV6-4, the J call TRBJ2-3; 9 bases align to TRBD1. Germline V gene data show CDR1 as MRHNA and CDR2 as SNTAGT. The junction had 0 bases not matched to a gene; V was cut back by 4 bases and J by 1 base. There are 14 residues in the CDR3.

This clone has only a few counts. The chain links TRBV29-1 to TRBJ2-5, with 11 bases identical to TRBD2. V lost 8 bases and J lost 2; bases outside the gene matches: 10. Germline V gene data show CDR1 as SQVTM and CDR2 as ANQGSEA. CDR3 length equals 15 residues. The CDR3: CSTLQGLAVQETQYF. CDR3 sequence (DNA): TGCAGCACTCTCCAGGGACTAGCGGTTCAAGAGACCCAGTACTTC.

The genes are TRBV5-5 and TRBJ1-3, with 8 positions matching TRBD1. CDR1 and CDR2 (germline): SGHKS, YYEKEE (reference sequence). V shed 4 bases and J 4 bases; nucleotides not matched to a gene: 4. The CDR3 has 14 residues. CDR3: CASSKTGVGNTIYF. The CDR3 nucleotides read TGTGCCAGCAGCAAGACAGGGGTGGGAAACACCATATATTTT.

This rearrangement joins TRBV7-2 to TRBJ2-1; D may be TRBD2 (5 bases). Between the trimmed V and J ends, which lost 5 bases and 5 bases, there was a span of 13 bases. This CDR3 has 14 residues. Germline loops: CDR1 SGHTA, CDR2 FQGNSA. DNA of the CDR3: TGTGCCAGCAGCCCAGCAGCGGCCCACAATGAGCAGTTCTTC. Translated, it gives CASSPAAAHNEQFF.

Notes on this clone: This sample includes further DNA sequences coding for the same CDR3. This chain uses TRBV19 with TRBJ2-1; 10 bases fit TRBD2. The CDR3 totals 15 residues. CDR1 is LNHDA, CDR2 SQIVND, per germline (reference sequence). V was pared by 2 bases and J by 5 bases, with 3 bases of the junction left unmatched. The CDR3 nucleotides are TGTGCCAGTAGTATATTACTAGCGGGGAACAATGAGCAGTTCTTC. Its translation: CASSILLAGNNEQFF.